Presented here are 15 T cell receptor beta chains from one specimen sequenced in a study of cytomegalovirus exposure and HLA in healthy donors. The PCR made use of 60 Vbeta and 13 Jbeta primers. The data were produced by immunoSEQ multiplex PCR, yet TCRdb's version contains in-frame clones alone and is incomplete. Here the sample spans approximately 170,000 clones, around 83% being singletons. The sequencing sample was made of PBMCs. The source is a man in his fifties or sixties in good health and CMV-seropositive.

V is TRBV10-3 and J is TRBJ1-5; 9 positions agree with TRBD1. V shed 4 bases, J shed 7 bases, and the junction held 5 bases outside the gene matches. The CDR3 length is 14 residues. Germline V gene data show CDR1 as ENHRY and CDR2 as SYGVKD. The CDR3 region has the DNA TGTGCCATCAGTGCGGACAGGGGAGGACAGCCCCAGCATTTT. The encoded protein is CAISADRGGQPQHF.

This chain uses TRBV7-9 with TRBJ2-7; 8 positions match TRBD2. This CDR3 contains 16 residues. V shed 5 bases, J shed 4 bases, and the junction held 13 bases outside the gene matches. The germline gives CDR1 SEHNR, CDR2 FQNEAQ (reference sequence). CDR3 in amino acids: CASSNRTSLTPYEQYF. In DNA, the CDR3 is TGTGCCAGCAGCAACCGGACTAGCCTAACTCCTTACGAGCAGTACTTC.

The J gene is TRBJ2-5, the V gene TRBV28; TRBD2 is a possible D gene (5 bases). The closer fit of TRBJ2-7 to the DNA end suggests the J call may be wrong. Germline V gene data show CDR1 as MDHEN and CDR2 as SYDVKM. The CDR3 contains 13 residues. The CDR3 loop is CASRTRTHGEQYF. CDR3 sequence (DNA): TGTGCCAGCAGGACCCGGACTCACGGCGAGCAGTACTTC.

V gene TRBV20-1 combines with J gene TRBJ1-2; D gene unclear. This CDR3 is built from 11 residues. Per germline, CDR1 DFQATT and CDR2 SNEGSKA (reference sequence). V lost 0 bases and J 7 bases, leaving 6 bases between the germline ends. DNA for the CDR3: TGCAGTGCTAGAGAAGAGGGTGGCTACACCTTC. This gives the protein CSAREEGGYTF.

The CDR3 loop is CASSEGRGSYNEQFF. In DNA, the CDR3 is TGTGCCAGCAGTGAAGGCAGGGGGTCCTACAATGAGCAGTTCTTC. The gene calls are TRBV6-1 and TRBJ2-1, with 7 nucleotides matching TRBD1. J gave up 1 base and V 1 base, and 1 base lay outside the gene matches. Germline lookup yields CDR1 MNHNS and CDR2 SASEGT. There are 15 residues in the CDR3.

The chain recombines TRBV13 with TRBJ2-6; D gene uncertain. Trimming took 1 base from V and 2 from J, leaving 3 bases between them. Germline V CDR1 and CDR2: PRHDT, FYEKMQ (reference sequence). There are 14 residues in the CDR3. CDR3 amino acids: CASSLAAGANVLTF. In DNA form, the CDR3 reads TGTGCCAGCAGCTTAGCAGCTGGGGCCAACGTCCTGACTTTC.

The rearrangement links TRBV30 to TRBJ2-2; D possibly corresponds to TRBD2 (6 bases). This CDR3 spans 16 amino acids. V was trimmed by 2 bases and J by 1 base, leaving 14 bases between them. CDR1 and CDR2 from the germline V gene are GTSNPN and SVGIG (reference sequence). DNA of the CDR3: TGTGCCTGGAGTTGGCTAGCCGGGGGGAACACCGGGGAGCTGTTTTTT. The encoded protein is CAWSWLAGGNTGELFF.

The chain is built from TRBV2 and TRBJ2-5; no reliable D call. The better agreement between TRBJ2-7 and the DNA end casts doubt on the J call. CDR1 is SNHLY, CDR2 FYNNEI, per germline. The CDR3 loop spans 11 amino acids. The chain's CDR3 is CASAPSYEQYF. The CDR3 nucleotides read TGTGCCAGCGCGCCCTCCTACGAGCAGTACTTC.

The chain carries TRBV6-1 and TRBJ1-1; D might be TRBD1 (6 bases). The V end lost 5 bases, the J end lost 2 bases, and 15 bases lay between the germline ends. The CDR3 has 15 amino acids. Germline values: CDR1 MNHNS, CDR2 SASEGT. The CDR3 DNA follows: TGTGCCAGCAGTCCGAGCCGGGGGGCCAACACTGAAGCTTTCTTT. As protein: CASSPSRGANTEAFF.

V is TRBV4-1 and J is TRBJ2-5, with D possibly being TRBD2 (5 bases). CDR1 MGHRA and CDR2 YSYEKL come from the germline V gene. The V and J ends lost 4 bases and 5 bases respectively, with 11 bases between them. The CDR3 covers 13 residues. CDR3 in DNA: TGCGCCAGCAGCCGAGGAGGTCGGGAGACCCAGTACTTC. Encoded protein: CASSRGGRETQYF.

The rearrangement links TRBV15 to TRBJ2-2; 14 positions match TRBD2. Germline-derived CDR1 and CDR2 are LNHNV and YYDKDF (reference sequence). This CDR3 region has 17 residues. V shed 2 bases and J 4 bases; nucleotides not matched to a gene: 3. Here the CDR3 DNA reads TGTGCCACCAGCAGACTAGGGACTAGCGGGGGCACCGGGGAGCTGTTTTTT. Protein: CATSRLGTSGGTGELFF.

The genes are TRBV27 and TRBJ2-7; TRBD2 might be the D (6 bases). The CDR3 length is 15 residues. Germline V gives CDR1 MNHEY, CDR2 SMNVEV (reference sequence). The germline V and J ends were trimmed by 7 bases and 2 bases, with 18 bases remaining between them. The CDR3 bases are TGTGCCAGCACGATGGGACTTCCGGGACCCTACGAGCAGTACTTC. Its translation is CASTMGLPGPYEQYF.

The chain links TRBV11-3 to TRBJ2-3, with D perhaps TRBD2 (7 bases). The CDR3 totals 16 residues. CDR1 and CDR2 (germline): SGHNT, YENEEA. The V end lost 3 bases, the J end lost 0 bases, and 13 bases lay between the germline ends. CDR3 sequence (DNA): TGTGCCAGCAGCTTCTCGGGGGGCACTAGCACAGATACGCAGTATTTT. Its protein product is CASSFSGGTSTDTQYF. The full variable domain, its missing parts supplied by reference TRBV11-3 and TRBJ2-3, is EAGVVQSPRYKIIEKKQPVAFWCNPISGHNTLYWYLQNLGQGPELLIRYENEEAVDDSQLPKDRFSAERLKGVDSTLKIQPAELGDSAVYLCASSFSGGTSTDTQYFGPGTRLTVL.

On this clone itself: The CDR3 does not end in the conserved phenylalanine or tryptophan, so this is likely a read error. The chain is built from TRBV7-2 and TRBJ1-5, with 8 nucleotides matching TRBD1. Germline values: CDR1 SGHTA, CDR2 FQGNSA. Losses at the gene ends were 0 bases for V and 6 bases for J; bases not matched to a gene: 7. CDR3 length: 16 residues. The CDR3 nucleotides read TGTGCCAGCAGCTTAGCGGTCGGACAGGGAAGTCAGCCCCAGCATCTT. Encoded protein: CASSLAVGQGSQPQHL.

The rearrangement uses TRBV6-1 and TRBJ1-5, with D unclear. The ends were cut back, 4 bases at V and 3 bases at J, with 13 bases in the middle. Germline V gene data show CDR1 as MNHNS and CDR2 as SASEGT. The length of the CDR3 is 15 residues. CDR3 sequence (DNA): TGTGCCAGCAGTGCTAGACCAGAGCCCAATCAGCCCCAGCATTTT. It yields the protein CASSARPEPNQPQHF.